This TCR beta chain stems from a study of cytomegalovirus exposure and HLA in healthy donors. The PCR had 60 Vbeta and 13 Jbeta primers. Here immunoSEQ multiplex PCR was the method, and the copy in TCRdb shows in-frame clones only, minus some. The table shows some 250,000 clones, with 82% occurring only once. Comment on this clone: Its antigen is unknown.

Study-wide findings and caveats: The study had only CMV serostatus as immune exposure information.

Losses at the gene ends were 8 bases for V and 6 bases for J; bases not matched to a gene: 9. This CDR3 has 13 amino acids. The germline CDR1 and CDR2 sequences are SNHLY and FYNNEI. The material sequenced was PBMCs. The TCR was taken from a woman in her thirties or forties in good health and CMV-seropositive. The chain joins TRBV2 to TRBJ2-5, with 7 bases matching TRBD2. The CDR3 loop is CASLVEGGQTQYF. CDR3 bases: TGTGCCAGCCTCGTAGAGGGAGGGCAGACCCAGTACTTC. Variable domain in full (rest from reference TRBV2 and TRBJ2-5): EPEVTQTPSHQVTQMGQEVILRCVPISNHLYFYWYRQILGQKVEFLVSFYNNEISEKSEIFDDQFSVERPDGSNFTLKIRSTKLEDSAMYFCASLVEGGQTQYFGPGTRLLVL.